This TCR beta chain was found in a study of blood T cell repertoires in COVID-19. The germline V gene encodes CDR1 SGDLS and CDR2 YYNGEE. After removal of 4 bases from V and 7 bases from J, the junction contained 9 bases not matched to a gene. The CDR3 has 15 amino acids. This table comes from immunoSEQ multiplex PCR, and its TCRdb copy is limited to in-frame clones, with some not included. The profile shows nearly 90,000 clones, 72% of them singletons. The receptor was isolated from an elderly woman with acute or convalescent COVID-19. The chain uses TRBV9 and TRBJ2-2, with 8 bases lining up with TRBD1. What was sequenced was peripheral blood. This chain's CDR3 is CASSPRTGTGGELFF. Written as DNA, the CDR3 is TGTGCCAGCAGCCCCCGGACAGGGACGGGCGGGGAGCTGTTTTTT.